A single sample gave rise to the 5 T cell receptor beta chains below, sequenced in a study of shared clonotypes between healthy human individuals. Clones were sequenced by immunoSEQ multiplex PCR, and TCRdb holds only the in-frame ones, with some missing. The data hold hundreds of thousands of clones, with about four fifths observed a single time. The sequencing input was PBMCs. The receptor source for this set is a woman between 35 and 50 years old in good health. Some clones in this sample may be carry-over from other donors' samples.

Here the CDR3 reads CASSQEEEETQYF. The DNA for the CDR3 is TGTGCCAGCAGCCAAGAAGAGGAAGAGACCCAGTACTTC. The rearrangement uses TRBV4-2 and TRBJ2-5; no firm D call. Germline V lookup: CDR1 LGHNA, CDR2 YNFKEQ. There are 13 residues in the CDR3. With 0 bases removed from V and 3 bases from J, the gap between germline ends came to 5 bases.

The chain carries TRBV4-3 and TRBJ2-1; 9 nucleotides line up with TRBD2. The germline gives CDR1 LGHNA, CDR2 YSLEER. The CDR3 loop spans 19 amino acids. The trim removed 0 bases at V and 10 bases at J, leaving 19 bases unmatched. CDR3 nucleotide sequence: TGCGCCAGCAGCCAAGATTGGGTTAGCGGGAGTATAAAATCGGCCGAGCAGTTCTTC. Protein product: CASSQDWVSGSIKSAEQFF.

The chain is built from TRBV28 and TRBJ2-1; D uncertain. The CDR3 is 17 amino acids. V lost 4 bases to trimming and J lost 3 bases, with 19 bases between them. The germline V gene encodes CDR1 MDHEN and CDR2 SYDVKM. The CDR3 DNA reads as TGTGCCAGCAGTTCCACTACGTCAGGTCGGAGCTACAATGAGCAGTTCTTC. Translating gives CASSSTTSGRSYNEQFF.

V gene TRBV2 combines with J gene TRBJ2-4, with unresolved D. CDR1 is SNHLY and CDR2 is FYNNEI in the germline V gene. V lost 7 bases to trimming and J lost 0 bases, with 10 bases between them. The CDR3 runs 14 residues. The CDR3 reads CASTNPLAKNIQYF. DNA for the CDR3: TGTGCCAGCACCAACCCGCTAGCCAAAAACATTCAGTACTTC. Complete variable domain (other parts from reference TRBV2 and TRBJ2-4): EPEVTQTPSHQVTQMGQEVILRCVPISNHLYFYWYRQILGQKVEFLVSFYNNEISEKSEIFDDQFSVERPDGSNFTLKIRSTKLEDSAMYFCASTNPLAKNIQYFGAGTRLSVL.

This clone was detected a few times. DNA for the CDR3: TGTGCCAGCAGCGCCAACAGGGGTGACACTGAAGCTTTCTTT. Its protein is CASSANRGDTEAFF. The chain has TRBV7-9 and TRBJ1-1; the match to TRBD1 covers 7 bases. Germline assignment: CDR1 SEHNR and CDR2 FQNEAQ (reference sequence). After removal of 5 bases from V and 3 bases from J, the junction contained 6 bases not matched to a gene. CDR3 length: 14 residues. Using reference TRBV7-9 and TRBJ1-1 for the parts outside the CDR3, the full variable domain is DTGVSQNPRHKITKRGQNVTFRCDPISEHNRLYWYRQTLGQGPEFLTYFQNEAQLEKSRLLSDRFSAERPKGSFSTLEIQRTEQGDSAMYLCASSANRGDTEAFFGQGTRLTVV.